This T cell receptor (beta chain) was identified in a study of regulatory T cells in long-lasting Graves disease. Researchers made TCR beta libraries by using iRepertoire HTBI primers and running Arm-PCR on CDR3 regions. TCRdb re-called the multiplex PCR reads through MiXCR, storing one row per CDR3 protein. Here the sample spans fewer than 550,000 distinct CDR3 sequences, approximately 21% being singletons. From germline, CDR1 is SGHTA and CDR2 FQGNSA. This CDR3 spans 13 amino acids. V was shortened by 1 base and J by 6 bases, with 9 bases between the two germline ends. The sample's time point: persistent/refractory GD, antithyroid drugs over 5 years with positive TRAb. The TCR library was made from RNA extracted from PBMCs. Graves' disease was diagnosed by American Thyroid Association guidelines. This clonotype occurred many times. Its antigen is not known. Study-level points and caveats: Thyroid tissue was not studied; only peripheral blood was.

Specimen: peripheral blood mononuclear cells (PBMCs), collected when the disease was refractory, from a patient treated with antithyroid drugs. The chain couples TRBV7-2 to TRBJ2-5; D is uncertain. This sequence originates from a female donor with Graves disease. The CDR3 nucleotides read TGTGCCAGCAGCTTAGAAATGAGGCAGACCCAGTACTTC. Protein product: CASSLEMRQTQYF.